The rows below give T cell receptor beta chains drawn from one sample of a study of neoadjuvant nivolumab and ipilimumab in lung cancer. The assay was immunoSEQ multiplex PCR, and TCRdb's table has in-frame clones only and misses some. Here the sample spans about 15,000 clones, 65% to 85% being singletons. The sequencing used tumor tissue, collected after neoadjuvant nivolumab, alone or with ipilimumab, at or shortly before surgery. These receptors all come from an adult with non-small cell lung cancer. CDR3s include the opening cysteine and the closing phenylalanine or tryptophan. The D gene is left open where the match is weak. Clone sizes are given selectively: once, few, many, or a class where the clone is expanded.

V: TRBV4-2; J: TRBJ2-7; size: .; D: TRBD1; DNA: TGTGCCAGCAGCCCCTTAGGACAGGGTCCCTACGAGCAGTACTTC; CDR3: CASSPLGQGPYEQYF
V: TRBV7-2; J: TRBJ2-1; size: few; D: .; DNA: TGTGCCAGCAGCTTAGTATCCGGAGGGCGTGAGCAGTTCTTC; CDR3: CASSLVSGGREQFF
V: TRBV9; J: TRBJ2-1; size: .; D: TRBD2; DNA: TGTGCCAGCAGCGGAGAGACTAGCGGGGACCTTGAGCAGTTCTTC; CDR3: CASSGETSGDLEQFF
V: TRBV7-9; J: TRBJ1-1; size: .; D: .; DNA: TGTGCCAGCAGCTTAGAACATAACACTGAAGCTTTCTTT; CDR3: CASSLEHNTEAFF
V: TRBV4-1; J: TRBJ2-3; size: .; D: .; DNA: TGCGCCAGCAGCCGGGATCCCGACCGGCCGCAGTATTTT; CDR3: CASSRDPDRPQYF
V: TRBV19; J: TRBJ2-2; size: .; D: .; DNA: TGTGCCAGTAGTTGGGGGGGCAACACCGGGGAGCTGTTTTTT; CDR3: CASSWGGNTGELFF
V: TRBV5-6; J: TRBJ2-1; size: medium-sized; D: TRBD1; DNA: TGTGCCAGCAGCTTAGGGACAGGGAGCTCCTACAATGAGCAGTTCTTC; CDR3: CASSLGTGSSYNEQFF
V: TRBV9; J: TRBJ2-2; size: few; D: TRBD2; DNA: TGTGCCAGCAGCGTACCTAGCGGGGAGGCGAACACCGGGGAGCTGTTTTTT; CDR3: CASSVPSGEANTGELFF
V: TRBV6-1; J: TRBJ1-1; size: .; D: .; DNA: TGTGCCAGCAGTGAGCCGGGGATGAACACTGAAGCTTTCTTT; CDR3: CASSEPGMNTEAFF
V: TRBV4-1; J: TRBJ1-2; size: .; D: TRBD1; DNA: TGCGCCAGCAGCCAAACCGACAGGGCCTCCTATGGCTACACCTTC; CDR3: CASSQTDRASYGYTF
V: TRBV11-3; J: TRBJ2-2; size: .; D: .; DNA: TGTGCCAGCAGCTCCACCGAAGGCCGGGGCACCGGGGAGCTGTTTTTT; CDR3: CASSSTEGRGTGELFF
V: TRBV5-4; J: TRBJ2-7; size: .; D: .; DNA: TGTGCCAGCAGCTTGGAGGGTTTCGGCGAGCAGTACTTC; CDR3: CASSLEGFGEQYF
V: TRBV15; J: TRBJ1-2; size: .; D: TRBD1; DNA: TGTGCCACCAGCAGGGACCTGAGGACAGGCGACTATGGCTACACCTTC; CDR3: CATSRDLRTGDYGYTF
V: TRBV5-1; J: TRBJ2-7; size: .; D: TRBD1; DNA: TGCGCCAGCAGCTTGGATACGACAGGGGTCGAGCAGTACTTC; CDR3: CASSLDTTGVEQYF
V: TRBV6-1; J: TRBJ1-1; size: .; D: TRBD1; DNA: TGTGCCAGCACGGGACAGGGGGCTATCGGCACTGAAGCTTTCTTT; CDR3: CASTGQGAIGTEAFF
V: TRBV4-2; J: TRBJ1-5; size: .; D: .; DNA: TGTGCCAGCAGCCGAGAGTCCCGAGGGGATCAGCCCCAGCATTTT; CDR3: CASSRESRGDQPQHF
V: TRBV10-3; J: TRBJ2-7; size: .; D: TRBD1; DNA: TGTGCCATCAGGGCGGACAGGGCCTACGAGCAGTACTTC; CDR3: CAIRADRAYEQYF
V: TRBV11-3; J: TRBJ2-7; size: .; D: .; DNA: TGTGCCAGCAGCCCTTCCGGGACACTTAACTCCTACGAGCAGTACTTC; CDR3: CASSPSGTLNSYEQYF
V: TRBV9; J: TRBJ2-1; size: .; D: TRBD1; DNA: TGTGCCAGCAGTAAGGGGGCCGAGCAGTTCTTC; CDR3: CASSKGAEQFF
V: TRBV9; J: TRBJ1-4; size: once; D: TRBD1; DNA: TGTGCCAGCAGCCCGACAGGGTACGGTGAAAAACTGTTTTTT; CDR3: CASSPTGYGEKLFF
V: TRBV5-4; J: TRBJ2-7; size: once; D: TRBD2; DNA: TGTGCCAGCAGCCTCGGACTAGCGGGGGACCTCTCCTACGAGCAGTACTTC; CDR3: CASSLGLAGDLSYEQYF
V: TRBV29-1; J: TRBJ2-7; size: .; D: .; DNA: TGCAGCGCCTCAGACGGCTCCTACGAGCAGTACTTC; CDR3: CSASDGSYEQYF
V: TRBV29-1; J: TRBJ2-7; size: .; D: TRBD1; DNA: TGCAGCGTTGAGGGGACAGGGGGCTACGAGCAGTACTTC; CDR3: CSVEGTGGYEQYF
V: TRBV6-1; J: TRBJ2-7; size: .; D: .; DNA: TGTGCCAGCAGTTGGGAGAGAGAGAAGCAGTACTTC; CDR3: CASSWEREKQYF
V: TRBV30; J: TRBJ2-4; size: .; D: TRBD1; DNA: TGTGCCTGGCGCGGGACAGGGGATCCCAAAGCCCCGCAAAAACTAGCCAAAAACATTCAGTACTTC; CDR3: CAWRGTGDPKAPQKLAKNIQYF
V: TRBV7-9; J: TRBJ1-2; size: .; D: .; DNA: TGTGCCAGCAGCGCCATGAACTATGGCTACACCTTC; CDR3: CASSAMNYGYTF
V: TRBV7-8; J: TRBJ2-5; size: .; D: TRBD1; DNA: TGTGCCAGCAGCACGGGACAGGGGGTGGCGGAGACCCAGTACTTC; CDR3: CASSTGQGVAETQYF
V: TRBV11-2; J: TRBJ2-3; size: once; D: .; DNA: TGTGCCAGCAGCTTAGCTTGGGGGGACACAGATACGCAGTATTTT; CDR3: CASSLAWGDTDTQYF
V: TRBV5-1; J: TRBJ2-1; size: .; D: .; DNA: TGCGCCAGCAGCTTGTTCGGGGGCGTAGGCAATGAGCAGTTCTTC; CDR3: CASSLFGGVGNEQFF
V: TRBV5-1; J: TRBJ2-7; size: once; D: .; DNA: TGCGCCAGCAGCCCTGCAAGACTCAGGAGTCCGTACGAGCAGTACTTC; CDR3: CASSPARLRSPYEQYF
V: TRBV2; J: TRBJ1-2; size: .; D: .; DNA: TGTGCCAGCGGCAGGCTAGGTGGCTACACCTTC; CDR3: CASGRLGGYTF
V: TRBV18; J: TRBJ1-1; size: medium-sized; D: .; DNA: TGTGCCAGCTCACCAGATCAGAACAGTGTGGAAGCTTTCTTT; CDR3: CASSPDQNSVEAFF
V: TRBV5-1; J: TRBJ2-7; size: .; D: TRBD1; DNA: TGCGCCAGCAGCTCGGGGGGGGACAGGGGAGAAGAGCAGTACTTC; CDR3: CASSSGGDRGEEQYF
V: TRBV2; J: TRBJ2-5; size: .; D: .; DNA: TGTGCCTCTCAAGGGGGGGCCGCCTCTTGGGAGACCCAGTACTTC; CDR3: CASQGGAASWETQYF
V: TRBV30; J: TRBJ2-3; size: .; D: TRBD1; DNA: TGTGCCTGGAGTGAGGGACAGGTCACAGATACGCAGTATTTT; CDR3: CAWSEGQVTDTQYF
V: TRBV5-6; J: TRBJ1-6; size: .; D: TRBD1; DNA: TGTGCCAGCAGCCTTGCTCCGGGACAGGGGCATTCACCCCTCCACTTT; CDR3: CASSLAPGQGHSPLHF
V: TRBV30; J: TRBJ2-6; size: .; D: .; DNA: TGTGCCTGGAGCCAAGTGGAGTCTGGGGCCAACGTCCTGACTTTC; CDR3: CAWSQVESGANVLTF
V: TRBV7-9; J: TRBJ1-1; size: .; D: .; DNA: TGTGCCAGCAGAGAACAGGGCGGGGTGAACACTGAAGCTTTCTTT; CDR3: CASREQGGVNTEAFF
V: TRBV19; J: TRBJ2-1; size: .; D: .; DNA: TGTGCCAGTAGTATTCCAGGGCTCCAAAATGAGCAGTTCTTC; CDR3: CASSIPGLQNEQFF
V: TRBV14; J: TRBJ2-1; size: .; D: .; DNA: TGTGCCAGCAGCCAAGATCAAGGGGTCGGTGAGCAGTTCTTC; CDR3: CASSQDQGVGEQFF
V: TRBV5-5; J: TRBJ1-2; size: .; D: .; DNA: TGTGCCAGCAGCTTGATTATCCAATATGGCTACACCTTC; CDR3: CASSLIIQYGYTF
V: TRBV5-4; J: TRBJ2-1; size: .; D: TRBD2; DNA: TGTGCCAGCATCATAGCGGGCGACAATGAGCAGTTCTTC; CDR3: CASIIAGDNEQFF
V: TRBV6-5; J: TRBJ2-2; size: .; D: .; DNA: TGTGCCAGCATCCCGACAGTTACCGGGGAGCTGTTTTTT; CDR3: CASIPTVTGELFF
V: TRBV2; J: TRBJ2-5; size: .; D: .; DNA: TGTGCCAGCAGATGGACCCAACAAGAGACCCAGTACTTC; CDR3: CASRWTQQETQYF
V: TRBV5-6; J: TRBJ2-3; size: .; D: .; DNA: TGTGCCAGCAGCTTGAGGGGGGGGGCAACAGATACGCAGTATTTT; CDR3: CASSLRGGATDTQYF
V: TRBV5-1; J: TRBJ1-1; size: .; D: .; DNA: TGCGCCAGCAGCTCCGCAGGGGTAATGAACACTGAAGCTTTCTTT; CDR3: CASSSAGVMNTEAFF
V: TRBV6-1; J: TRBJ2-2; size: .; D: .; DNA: TGTGCCACCGAAACCAGGGGGGGCCTGGGCGGGGAGCTGTTTTTT; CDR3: CATETRGGLGGELFF
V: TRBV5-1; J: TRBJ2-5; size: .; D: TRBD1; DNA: TGCGCCAGCAGCTTGGCCTACAGGGGGCAAGAGACCCAGTACTTC; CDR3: CASSLAYRGQETQYF
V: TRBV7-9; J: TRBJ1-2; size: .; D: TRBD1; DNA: TGTGCCAGCAGTCGGGACAGGGGCAACTATGGCTACACCTTC; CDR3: CASSRDRGNYGYTF
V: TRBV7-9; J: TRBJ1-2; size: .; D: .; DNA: TGTGCCAGCAGCCCGGACATTAACTATGGCTACACCTTC; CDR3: CASSPDINYGYTF
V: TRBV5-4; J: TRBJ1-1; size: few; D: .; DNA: TGTGCCAGCAGCACTGTGTTGGCGAACACTGAAGCTTTCTTT; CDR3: CASSTVLANTEAFF
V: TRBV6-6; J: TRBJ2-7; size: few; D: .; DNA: TGTGCCAGCAGTCCCGTCGGATTGGGGGAGCAGTACTTC; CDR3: CASSPVGLGEQYF
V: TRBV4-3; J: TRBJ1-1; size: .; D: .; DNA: TGCGCCAGCAGCCAAGAGGGAGGGACTGAAGCTTTCTTT; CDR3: CASSQEGGTEAFF
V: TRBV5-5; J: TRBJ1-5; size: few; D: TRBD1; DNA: TGTGCCAGCAGCCAGGAAGGGGGCGCGGGTCAGCCCCAGCATTTT; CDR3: CASSQEGGAGQPQHF
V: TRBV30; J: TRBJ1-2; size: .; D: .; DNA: TGTGCCTGGAGCCCCGTTAGTAGTCGTAAAGCTGCTAGCTACACCTTC; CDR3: CAWSPVSSRKAASYTF